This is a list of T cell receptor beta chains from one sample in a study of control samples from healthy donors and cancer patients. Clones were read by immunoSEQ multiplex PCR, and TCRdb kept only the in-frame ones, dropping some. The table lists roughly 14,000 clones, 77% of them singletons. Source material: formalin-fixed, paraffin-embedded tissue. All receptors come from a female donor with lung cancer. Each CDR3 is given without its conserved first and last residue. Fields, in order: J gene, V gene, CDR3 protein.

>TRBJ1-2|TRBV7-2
ASSPRRANYGYT
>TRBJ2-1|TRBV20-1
SASPRSSYNEQF
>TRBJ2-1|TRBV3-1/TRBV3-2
ASSPLVGSYNEQF
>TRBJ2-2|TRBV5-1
ASSFRTSGRSVGTGELF
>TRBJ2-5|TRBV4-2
ASSQEMDRGQWETQY
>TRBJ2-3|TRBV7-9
ASSLGGSGTDTQY
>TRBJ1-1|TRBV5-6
ASSPGGSNTEAF
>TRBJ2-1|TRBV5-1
ASSLTSNRNEQF
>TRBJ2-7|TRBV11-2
ASSLDWTSGRANAYEQY
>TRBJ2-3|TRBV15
ATSRELVSTDTQY
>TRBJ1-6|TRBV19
ASSTEISSSYNSPLH
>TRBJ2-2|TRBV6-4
ASSDTLGANTGELF
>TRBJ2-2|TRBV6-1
ASSESANTGELF
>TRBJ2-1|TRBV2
AGAPSEGYEQF
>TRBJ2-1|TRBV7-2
ASSRGAGAHEQF
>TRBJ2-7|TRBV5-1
ASAWTSGHYEQY
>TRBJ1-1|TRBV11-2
ASNLGQGSTEAF
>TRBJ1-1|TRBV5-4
ASSLLRATGGGSNTEAF
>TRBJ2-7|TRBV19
ASSPAGNSYEQY
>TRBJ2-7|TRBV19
ASRAPGQGAWEQY